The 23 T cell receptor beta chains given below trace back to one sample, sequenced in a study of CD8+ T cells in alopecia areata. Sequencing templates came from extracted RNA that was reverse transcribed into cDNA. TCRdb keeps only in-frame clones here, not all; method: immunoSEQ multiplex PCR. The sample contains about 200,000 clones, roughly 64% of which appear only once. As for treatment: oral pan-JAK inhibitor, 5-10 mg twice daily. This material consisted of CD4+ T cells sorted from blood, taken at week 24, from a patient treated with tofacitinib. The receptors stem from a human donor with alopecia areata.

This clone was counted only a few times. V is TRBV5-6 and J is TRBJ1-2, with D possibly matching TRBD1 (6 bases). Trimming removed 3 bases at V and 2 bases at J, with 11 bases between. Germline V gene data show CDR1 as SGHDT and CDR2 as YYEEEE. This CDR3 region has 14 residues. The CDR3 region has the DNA TGTGCCAGCAGCTGGGGGGCAGAAAACTATGGCTACACCTTC. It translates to CASSWGAENYGYTF.

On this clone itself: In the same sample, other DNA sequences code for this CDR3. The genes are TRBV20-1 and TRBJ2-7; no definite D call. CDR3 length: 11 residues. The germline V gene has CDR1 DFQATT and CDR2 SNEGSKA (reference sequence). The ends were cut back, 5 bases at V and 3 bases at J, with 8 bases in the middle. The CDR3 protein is CSARSDYEQYF. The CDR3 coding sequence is TGCAGTGCTCGATCCGACTACGAGCAGTACTTC.

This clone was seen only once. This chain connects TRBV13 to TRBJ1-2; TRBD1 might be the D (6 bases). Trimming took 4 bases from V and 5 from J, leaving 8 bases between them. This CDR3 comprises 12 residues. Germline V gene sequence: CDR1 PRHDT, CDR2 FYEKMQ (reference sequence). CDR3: CASSSQGYGYTF. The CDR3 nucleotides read TGTGCCAGCAGCTCACAGGGTTATGGCTACACCTTC.

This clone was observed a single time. The CDR3 bases are TGTGCCAGCAGCGAAGGGACGGGACGAAACACTGAAGCTTTCTTT. It is translated as CASSEGTGRNTEAFF. This sequence joins TRBV5-6 and TRBJ1-1; possibly TRBD1 for D (5 bases). V lost 4 bases, J lost 2 bases, and 15 bases lay in between. Germline values: CDR1 SGHDT, CDR2 YYEEEE. This CDR3 comprises 15 residues.

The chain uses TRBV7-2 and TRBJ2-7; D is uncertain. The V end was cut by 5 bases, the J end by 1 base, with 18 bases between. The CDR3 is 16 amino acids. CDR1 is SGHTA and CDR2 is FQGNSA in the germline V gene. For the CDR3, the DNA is TGTGCCAGCAGCCCACTCGGACGGACCACTTCCTACGAGCAGTACTTC. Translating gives CASSPLGRTTSYEQYF.

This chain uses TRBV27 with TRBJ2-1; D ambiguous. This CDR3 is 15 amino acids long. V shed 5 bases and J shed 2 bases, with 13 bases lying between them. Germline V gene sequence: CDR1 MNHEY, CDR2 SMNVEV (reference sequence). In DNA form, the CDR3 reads TGTGCCAGCAGTCTGAATGGGCTAGCCTACAATGAGCAGTTCTTC. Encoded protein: CASSLNGLAYNEQFF.

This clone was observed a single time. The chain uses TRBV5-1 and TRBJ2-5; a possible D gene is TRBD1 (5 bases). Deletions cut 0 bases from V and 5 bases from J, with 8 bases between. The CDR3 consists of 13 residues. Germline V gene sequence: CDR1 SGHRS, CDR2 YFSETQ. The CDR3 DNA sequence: TGCGCCAGCAGCTTGGACAGGTTGGAGACCCAGTACTTC. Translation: CASSLDRLETQYF.

In DNA form, the CDR3 reads TGTGCCAGCAGTCTCGGACAGGGAAGATCTCACAATGAGCAGTTCTTC. Its translation is CASSLGQGRSHNEQFF. V and J are TRBV27 and TRBJ2-1; 8 bases match TRBD1. V gave up 5 bases and J gave up 5 bases; unmatched junction bases: 11. This CDR3 comprises 16 residues. Per the germline V gene, CDR1 is MNHEY and CDR2 is SMNVEV (reference sequence).

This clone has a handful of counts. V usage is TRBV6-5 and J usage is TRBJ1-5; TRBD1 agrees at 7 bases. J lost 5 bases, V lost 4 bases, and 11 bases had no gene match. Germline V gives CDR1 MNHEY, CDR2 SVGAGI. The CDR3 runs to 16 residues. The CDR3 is CASSSNRDRSHQPQHF. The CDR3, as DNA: TGTGCCAGCAGTTCCAACCGGGACAGAAGTCATCAGCCCCAGCATTTT.

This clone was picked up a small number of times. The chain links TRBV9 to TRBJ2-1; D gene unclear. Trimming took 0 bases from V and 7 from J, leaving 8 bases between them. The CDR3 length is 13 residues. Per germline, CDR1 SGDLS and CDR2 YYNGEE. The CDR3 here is CASSVDHLNEQFF. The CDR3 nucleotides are TGTGCCAGCAGCGTAGACCACTTGAATGAGCAGTTCTTC. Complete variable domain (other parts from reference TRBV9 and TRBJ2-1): DSGVTQTPKHLITATGQRVTLRCSPRSGDLSVYWYQQSLDQGLQFLIQYYNGEERAKGNILERFSAQQFPDLHSELNLSSLELGDSALYFCASSVDHLNEQFFGPGTRLTVL.

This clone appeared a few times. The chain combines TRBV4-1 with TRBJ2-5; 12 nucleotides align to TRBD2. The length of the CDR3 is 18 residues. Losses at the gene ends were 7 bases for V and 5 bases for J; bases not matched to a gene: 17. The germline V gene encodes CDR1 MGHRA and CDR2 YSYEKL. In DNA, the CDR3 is TGCGCCAGCACCCCCACCCTAGCGGGGGGGCCCCGAGGGGAGACCCAGTACTTC. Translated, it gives CASTPTLAGGPRGETQYF.

This chain's CDR3 is CASSYNRDSEQYF. The CDR3 DNA reads TGCGCCAGCAGTTACAACAGGGATAGCGAGCAGTACTTC. The chain is built from TRBV5-1 and TRBJ2-7, with a tentative D call TRBD1 (6 bases). CDR3 length: 13 amino acids. Per the germline V gene, CDR1 is SGHRS and CDR2 is YFSETQ. The V gene lost 5 bases and the J gene lost 6 bases, with 15 bases spanning the gap.

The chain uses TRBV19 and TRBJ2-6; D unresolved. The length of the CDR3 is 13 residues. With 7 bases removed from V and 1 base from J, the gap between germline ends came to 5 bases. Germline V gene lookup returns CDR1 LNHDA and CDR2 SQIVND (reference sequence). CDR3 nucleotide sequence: TGTGCCAGTACCCAATCTGGGGCCAACGTCCTGACTTTC. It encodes CASTQSGANVLTF.

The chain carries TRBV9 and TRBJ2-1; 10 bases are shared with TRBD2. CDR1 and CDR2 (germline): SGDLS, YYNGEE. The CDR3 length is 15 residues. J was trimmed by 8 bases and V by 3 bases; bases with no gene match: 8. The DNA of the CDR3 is TGTGCCAGCAGCGGAATAGCGGGGGGCGGCCATGAGCAGTTCTTC. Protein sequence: CASSGIAGGGHEQFF.

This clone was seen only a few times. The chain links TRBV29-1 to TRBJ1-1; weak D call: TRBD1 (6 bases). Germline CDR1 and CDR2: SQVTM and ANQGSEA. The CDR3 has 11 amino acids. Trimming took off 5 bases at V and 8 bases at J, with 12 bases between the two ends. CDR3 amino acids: CSVQKGGEAFF. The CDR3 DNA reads TGCAGCGTTCAGAAAGGGGGGGAAGCTTTCTTT. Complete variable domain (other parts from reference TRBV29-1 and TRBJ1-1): SAVISQKPSRDICQRGTSLTIQCQVDSQVTMMFWYRQQPGQSLTLIATANQGSEATYESGFVIDKFPISRPNLTFSTLTVSNMSPEDSSIYLCSVQKGGEAFFGQGTRLTVV.

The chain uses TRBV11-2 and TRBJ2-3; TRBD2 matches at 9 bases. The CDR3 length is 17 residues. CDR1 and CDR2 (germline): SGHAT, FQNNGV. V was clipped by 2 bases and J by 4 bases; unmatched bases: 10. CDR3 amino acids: CASSLLPSGVYPDTQYF. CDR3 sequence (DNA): TGTGCCAGCAGCTTATTGCCTAGCGGGGTTTATCCAGATACGCAGTATTTT.

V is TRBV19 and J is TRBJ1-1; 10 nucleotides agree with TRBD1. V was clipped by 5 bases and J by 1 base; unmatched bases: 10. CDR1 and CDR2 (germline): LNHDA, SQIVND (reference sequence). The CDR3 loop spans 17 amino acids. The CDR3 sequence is CASSPLRQGARNTEAFF. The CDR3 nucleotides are TGTGCCAGTAGTCCCCTTAGACAGGGGGCTCGGAACACTGAAGCTTTCTTT.

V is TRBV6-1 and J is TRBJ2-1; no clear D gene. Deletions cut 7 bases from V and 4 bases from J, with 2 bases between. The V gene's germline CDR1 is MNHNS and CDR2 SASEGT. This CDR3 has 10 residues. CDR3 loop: CASMYNEQFF. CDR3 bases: TGTGCCAGCATGTACAATGAGCAGTTCTTC.

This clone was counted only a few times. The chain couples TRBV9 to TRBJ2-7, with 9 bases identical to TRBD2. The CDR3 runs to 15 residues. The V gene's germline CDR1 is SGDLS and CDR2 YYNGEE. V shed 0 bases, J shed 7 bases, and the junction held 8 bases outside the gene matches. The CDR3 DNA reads TGTGCCAGCAGCGTAGAGGGTAGCGGGAGAGGTGAGCAGTACTTC. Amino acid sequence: CASSVEGSGRGEQYF.

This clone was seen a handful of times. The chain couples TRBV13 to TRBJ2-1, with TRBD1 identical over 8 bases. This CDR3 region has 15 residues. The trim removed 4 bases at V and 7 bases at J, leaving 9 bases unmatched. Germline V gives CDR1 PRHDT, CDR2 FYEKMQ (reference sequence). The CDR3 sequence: CASSSAGTGSNEQFF. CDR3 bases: TGTGCCAGCAGCTCGGCTGGGACAGGTTCAAATGAGCAGTTCTTC.

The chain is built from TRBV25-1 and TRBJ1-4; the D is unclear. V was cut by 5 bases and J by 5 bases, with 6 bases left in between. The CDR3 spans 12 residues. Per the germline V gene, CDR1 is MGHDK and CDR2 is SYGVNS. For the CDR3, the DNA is TGTGCCAGCAGTCCGGCCAATGAAAAACTGTTTTTT. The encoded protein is CASSPANEKLFF.

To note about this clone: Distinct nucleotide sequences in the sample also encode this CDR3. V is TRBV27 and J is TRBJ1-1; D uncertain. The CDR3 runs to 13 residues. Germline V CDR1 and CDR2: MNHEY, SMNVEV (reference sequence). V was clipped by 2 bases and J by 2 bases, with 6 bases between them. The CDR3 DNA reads TGTGCCAGCAGTTTAGTAGTCAACACTGAAGCTTTCTTT. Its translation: CASSLVVNTEAFF.

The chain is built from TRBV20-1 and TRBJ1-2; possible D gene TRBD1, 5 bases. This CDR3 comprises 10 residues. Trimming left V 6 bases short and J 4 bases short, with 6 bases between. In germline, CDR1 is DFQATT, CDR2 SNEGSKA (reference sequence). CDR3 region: CSATVYGYTF. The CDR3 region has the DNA TGCAGTGCGACAGTCTATGGCTACACCTTC.